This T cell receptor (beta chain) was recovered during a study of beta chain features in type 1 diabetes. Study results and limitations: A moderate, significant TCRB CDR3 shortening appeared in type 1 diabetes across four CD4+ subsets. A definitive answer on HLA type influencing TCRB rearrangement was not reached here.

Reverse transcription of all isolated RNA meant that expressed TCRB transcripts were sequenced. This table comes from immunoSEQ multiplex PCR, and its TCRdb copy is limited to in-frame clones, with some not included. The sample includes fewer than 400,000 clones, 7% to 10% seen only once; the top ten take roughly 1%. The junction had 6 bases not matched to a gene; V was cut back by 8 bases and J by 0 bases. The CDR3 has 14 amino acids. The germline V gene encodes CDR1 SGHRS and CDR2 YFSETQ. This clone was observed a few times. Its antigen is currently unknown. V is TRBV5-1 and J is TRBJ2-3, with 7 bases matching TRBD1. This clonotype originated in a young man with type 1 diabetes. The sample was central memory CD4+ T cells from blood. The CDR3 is CASARDRSTDTQYF. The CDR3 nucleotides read TGCGCCAGTGCCCGGGACAGAAGCACAGATACGCAGTATTTT.